One and the same sample provided the 17 T cell receptor beta chains below, sequenced in a study of neurological immune-mediated disorders. The time point was: longitudinal time-point 2. TCRdb processed the 5' RACE reads anew with MiXCR; each CDR3 protein has one entry. The sample lists 84,000 or so distinct CDR3 sequences, 13% occurring once. Sequenced sample: PBMCs. All receptors come from a female donor with HTLV-1-associated myelopathy (HAM/TSP).

In its sample, this clonotype was seen many times. The chain joins TRBV9 to TRBJ2-1; 8 nucleotides match TRBD2. Germline CDR1 is SGDLS and CDR2 is YYNGEE. Germline trimming cut 0 bases from V and 4 bases from J; bases unmatched to any gene: 3. CDR3 length: 15 residues. The CDR3, as DNA: TGTGCCAGCAGCGTAGACGGGGGGGCTTACAATGAGCAGTTCTTC. Amino acid sequence: CASSVDGGAYNEQFF.

This clonotype has a count of ten or more. The rearrangement joins TRBV12-5 to TRBJ2-7, with D possibly matching TRBD2 (5 bases). The CDR3 runs 15 residues. In germline, CDR1 is LGHNT, CDR2 FRNRAP. Trimming took 2 bases from V and 1 from J, leaving 12 bases between them. The CDR3 sequence: CASGLILGKSYEQYF. In DNA, the CDR3 is TGTGCTAGTGGTTTGATACTAGGGAAGTCCTACGAGCAGTACTTC. Complete variable domain (other parts from reference TRBV12-5 and TRBJ2-7): DARVTQTPRHKVTEMGQEVTMRCQPILGHNTVFWYRQTMMQGLELLAYFRNRAPLDDSGMPKDRFSAEMPDATLATLKIQPSEPRDSAVYFCASGLILGKSYEQYFGPGTRLTVT.

This clonotype was recorded at least ten times. The gene calls are TRBV4-1 and TRBJ1-5, with a tentative D call TRBD1 (6 bases). The V end was cut by 2 bases, the J end by 0 bases, with 11 bases between. Germline loops: CDR1 MGHRA, CDR2 YSYEKL. This CDR3 has 16 residues. This CDR3 is CASSQTTGPSNQPQHF. CDR3 bases: TGCGCCAGCAGCCAAACAACAGGGCCTAGCAATCAGCCCCAGCATTTT.

There are many counts of this clonotype. This chain uses TRBV5-1 with TRBJ2-5; TRBD2 agrees at 8 bases. The CDR3 extends over 14 amino acids. J gave up 2 bases and V 7 bases, and 7 bases lay outside the gene matches. Per the germline V gene, CDR1 is SGHRS and CDR2 is YFSETQ. CDR3 in amino acids: CASRLAGVQETQYF. CDR3 nucleotide sequence: TGCGCCAGCCGTCTAGCGGGCGTTCAAGAGACCCAGTACTTC.

Comment on this clonotype: A read error may explain this, as a much larger clone is one base away. The chain recombines TRBV5-1 with TRBJ1-1; tentative D call: TRBD1 (6 bases). The CDR3 has 14 residues. The germline V gene has CDR1 SGHRS and CDR2 YFSETQ. V was pared by 4 bases and J by 1 base, with 11 bases between. For the CDR3, the DNA is TGCGCCAGCAGCGGGGTACAGGGGAACACTGAAGCTTTCTTT. Its protein is CASSGVQGNTEAFF. The whole variable domain, filled in from reference TRBV5-1 and TRBJ1-1, reads KAGVTQTPRYLIKTRGQQVTLSCSPISGHRSVSWYQQTPGQGLQFLFEYFSETQRNKGNFPGRFSGRQFSNSRSEMNVSTLELGDSALYLCASSGVQGNTEAFFGQGTRLTVV.

In this sample, this clonotype turned up many times. The V gene is TRBV7-9, the J gene TRBJ2-2; D is unclear. V was pared by 1 base and J by 3 bases, with 6 bases between. CDR3 length equals 14 residues. Germline V CDR1 and CDR2: SEHNR, FQNEAQ (reference sequence). DNA of the CDR3: TGTGCCAGCAGCTTAGACGGATACACCGGGGAGCTGTTTTTT. Translation gives CASSLDGYTGELFF.

Many counts were recorded for this clonotype. The chain employs TRBV28 and TRBJ2-7; maybe TRBD2 (5 bases). V gave up 5 bases and J gave up 7 bases, with 15 bases separating them. In germline, CDR1 is MDHEN, CDR2 SYDVKM. The CDR3 sequence is 13 residues long. CDR3 bases: TGTGCCAGCAGTCTAAGGCAGAGGGTTGAGCAGTACTTC. This codes for CASSLRQRVEQYF.

Ten or more counts support this clonotype. The chain uses TRBV11-3 and TRBJ2-1; 10 bases fit TRBD2. This CDR3 spans 18 amino acids. CDR1 is SGHNT, CDR2 YENEEA, per germline. Trimming at V came to 0 bases and at J to 3 bases, leaving 8 bases not matched to a gene. The CDR3 DNA reads TGTGCCAGCAGCTTAGATCGGGCTAGCGGGGGCTTCTACAATGAGCAGTTCTTC. The encoded protein is CASSLDRASGGFYNEQFF.

This clonotype has ten or more counts. The chain links TRBV3-1 to TRBJ2-2, with 8 bases aligning to TRBD1. The CDR3 has 14 amino acids. Looked up from germline, CDR1 is LGHDT and CDR2 is YNNKEL (reference sequence). The junction had 4 bases not matched to a gene; V was cut back by 6 bases and J by 4 bases. The CDR3 sequence is CASRRTGSTGELFF. The CDR3 bases are TGTGCCAGCAGGCGGACAGGGTCCACCGGGGAGCTGTTTTTT.

This clonotype was seen at least ten times. The J gene is TRBJ2-7, the V gene TRBV6-2 or TRBV6-3; 8 nucleotides line up with TRBD1. The length of the CDR3 is 15 residues. V shed 2 bases and J 4 bases; nucleotides not matched to a gene: 7. In germline, CDR1 is MNHEY, CDR2 SVGEGT. The CDR3, as DNA: TGTGCCAGCAGTTACCCGCGGACAGGGAGGTACGAGCAGTACTTC. Protein sequence: CASSYPRTGRYEQYF.

In this sample, this clonotype turned up many times. The CDR3 bases are TGTGCCAGCAGTGGCGTCAGCTCGAACACCGGGGAGCTGTTTTTT. This codes for CASSGVSSNTGELFF. The chain links TRBV2 to TRBJ2-2; D is unresolved. This CDR3 spans 15 amino acids. Per germline, CDR1 SNHLY and CDR2 FYNNEI. V lost 4 bases to trimming and J lost 0 bases, with 9 bases between them.

This clonotype was observed many times. The chain has TRBV4-2 and TRBJ2-1; perhaps TRBD2 as D (7 bases). This CDR3 region has 15 residues. V gave up 4 bases and J gave up 2 bases, with 12 bases separating them. The V gene's germline CDR1 is LGHNA and CDR2 YNFKEQ. This CDR3 is CASSPAGAAYNEQFF. The CDR3 nucleotides are TGTGCCAGCAGCCCGGCGGGGGCCGCCTACAATGAGCAGTTCTTC.

This clonotype came up many times. The rearrangement joins TRBV5-1 to TRBJ2-3, with D unclear. Germline assignment: CDR1 SGHRS and CDR2 YFSETQ. Trimming took off 0 bases at V and 2 bases at J, with 7 bases between the two ends. This CDR3 contains 14 residues. CDR3 amino acids: CASSLASITDTQYF. The DNA for the CDR3 is TGCGCCAGCAGCTTGGCTTCAATCACAGATACGCAGTATTTT.

Ten or more counts support this clonotype. This rearrangement joins TRBV10-1 to TRBJ2-2, with D possibly TRBD1 on 6 matching bases. Trimming shortened V by 5 bases and J by 8 bases, and 15 bases separated the two germline ends. The CDR3 is 14 amino acids. CDR1 is WNHNN and CDR2 is SYGVQD in the germline V gene (reference sequence). CDR3 DNA sequence: TGCGCCAGCAGTCCCAATGGGGGCAGTGGGGAGCTGTTTTTT. Its translation is CASSPNGGSGELFF.

This clonotype was found many times. The chain is built from TRBV4-1 and TRBJ1-1; D gene unclear. The CDR3 is 14 amino acids. Germline CDR1 is MGHRA and CDR2 is YSYEKL. V gave up 3 bases and J gave up 1 base, with 9 bases separating them. The CDR3 DNA reads as TGCGCCAGCAGCCATTACTGGGGGAACACTGAAGCTTTCTTT. Its protein product is CASSHYWGNTEAFF.

Concerning this clonotype itself: Just one base apart from a much larger clone, this may be a read error. The V call is TRBV29-1, the J call TRBJ2-3; D perhaps matches TRBD1 (6 bases). The CDR3 length is 13 residues. The V end lost 5 bases, the J end lost 4 bases, and 13 bases lay between the germline ends. Looked up from germline, CDR1 is SQVTM and CDR2 is ANQGSEA. CDR3 sequence reads: CSVQGSNSDTQYF. In DNA form, the CDR3 reads TGCAGCGTTCAGGGGTCGAACTCAGATACGCAGTATTTT.

The chain recombines TRBV18 with TRBJ2-6; D tentatively fits TRBD1 or TRBD2 (5 bases each). There are 17 residues in the CDR3. Germline V CDR1 and CDR2: KGHSH, LQKENI. Trimming removed 3 bases at V and 0 bases at J, with 12 bases between. The CDR3 DNA sequence: TGTGCCAGCTCACCGGGGACGGGCATCTCTGGGGCCAACGTCCTGACTTTC. Residues: CASSPGTGISGANVLTF.